A single sample gave rise to the 28 T cell receptor beta chains below, sequenced in a study of shared clonotypes between healthy human individuals. Sequencing used immunoSEQ multiplex PCR; TCRdb keeps in-frame clones, though not all of them. The sample holds 1.5 million to 2.5 million clones, about 95% seen once. Positive CCR7 selection of CD45RO-negative cells yielded the naive CD8 cells, and terminally differentiated effector memory CD45RA+ cells were excluded. The specimen sequenced was naive CD8+ T cells sorted from blood. These receptor sequences come from a man between 18 and 29 years old in good health.

For this clone: The identical CDR3 is also encoded by other nucleotide sequences in the sample. Here the CDR3 reads CASSVASGGPTDTQYF. In DNA, the CDR3 is TGTGCCAGCAGCGTAGCTAGCGGGGGGCCCACAGATACGCAGTATTTT. This chain uses TRBV9 with TRBJ2-3, with TRBD2 matching over 11 bases. Germline loops: CDR1 SGDLS, CDR2 YYNGEE. With 0 bases clipped from V and 2 bases from J, the junction kept 2 bases outside the gene matches. CDR3 length: 16 amino acids.

V gene TRBV19 combines with J gene TRBJ2-7; D is unclear. The germline CDR1 and CDR2 sequences are LNHDA and SQIVND (reference sequence). The CDR3 is 14 amino acids. V lost 5 bases and J 2 bases, leaving 13 bases between the germline ends. DNA of the CDR3: TGTGCCAGTAGTTTACACGAGTTCCCCTACGAGCAGTACTTC. Translated, it gives CASSLHEFPYEQYF.

This chain connects TRBV7-9 to TRBJ1-4; no definite D call. The length of the CDR3 is 14 residues. Germline CDR1 SEHNR, CDR2 FQNEAQ (reference sequence). Trimming pared 4 bases from V and 7 bases from J, leaving 13 bases between. CDR3 loop: CASSSPLAVEKLFF. The CDR3 DNA reads TGTGCCAGCAGCTCCCCCCTCGCAGTTGAAAAACTGTTTTTT.

In its sample, this clone was seen once. This rearrangement joins TRBV5-1 to TRBJ1-2; perhaps TRBD1 as D (6 bases). This CDR3 has 14 amino acids. V was shortened by 0 bases and J by 4 bases, with 10 bases between the two germline ends. Germline CDR1 and CDR2: SGHRS and YFSETQ. The CDR3 DNA follows: TGCGCCAGCAGCTTGGAGGGGGGCCCCTATGGCTACACCTTC. It translates to CASSLEGGPYGYTF.

This chain connects TRBV19 to TRBJ1-5; D gene uncertain. Per germline, CDR1 LNHDA and CDR2 SQIVND (reference sequence). Trimming left V 4 bases short and J 0 bases short, with 10 bases between. The CDR3 runs 15 residues. CDR3 sequence: CASSSWQFSNQPQHF. CDR3 DNA sequence: TGTGCCAGTAGTAGTTGGCAGTTTAGCAATCAGCCCCAGCATTTT. The full variable domain, completed using reference TRBV19 and TRBJ1-5, is DGGITQSPKYLFRKEGQNVTLSCEQNLNHDAMYWYRQDPGQGLRLIYYSQIVNDFQKGDIAEGYSVSREKKESFPLTVTSAQKNPTAFYLCASSSWQFSNQPQHFGDGTRLSIL.

The chain carries TRBV6-1 and TRBJ2-3, with 9 bases lining up with TRBD2. The CDR3 runs 18 residues. Trimming at V came to 4 bases and at J to 2 bases, leaving 13 bases not matched to a gene. Germline CDR1 MNHNS, CDR2 SASEGT. CDR3 nucleotides: TGTGCCAGCAGTGGTTTGAAGACTAGCGGCGAATTCACAGATACGCAGTATTTT. As protein: CASSGLKTSGEFTDTQYF.

V usage is TRBV28 and J usage is TRBJ1-1; D possibly corresponds to TRBD1 (6 bases). The CDR3 sequence is 16 residues long. Trimming shortened V by 2 bases and J by 2 bases, and 15 bases separated the two germline ends. From germline, CDR1 is MDHEN and CDR2 SYDVKM. CDR3 nucleotides: TGTGCCAGCAGTTTAGTCTTTAGGGGGGGAAACACTGAAGCTTTCTTT. Amino acid sequence: CASSLVFRGGNTEAFF.

This clone was seen just once. The chain uses TRBV19 and TRBJ2-3; D is possibly TRBD1 or TRBD2 (5 bases each). Germline assignment: CDR1 LNHDA and CDR2 SQIVND (reference sequence). The CDR3 has 13 residues. The V and J ends lost 6 bases and 2 bases respectively, with 9 bases between them. Written as DNA, the CDR3 is TGTGCCAGTAGCCGGGACCTCACAGATACGCAGTATTTT. Its translation: CASSRDLTDTQYF.

The V gene is TRBV2, the J gene TRBJ2-7, with a weak D call TRBD1 (5 bases). The germline gives CDR1 SNHLY, CDR2 FYNNEI. With 5 bases removed from V and 4 bases from J, the gap between germline ends came to 15 bases. The CDR3 length is 14 residues. The CDR3 loop is CASSPLGALYEQYF. Here the CDR3 DNA reads TGTGCCAGCAGTCCCCTAGGGGCTTTATACGAGCAGTACTTC.

A note on this clone: This CDR3 is also generated by other DNA sequences in the sample. The V gene is TRBV11-2, the J gene TRBJ2-7, with 10 bases aligning to TRBD2. Germline V lookup: CDR1 SGHAT, CDR2 FQNNGV. The V gene end was trimmed by 2 bases and the J gene end by 3 bases; junction bases not matched to a gene: 4. This CDR3 comprises 15 residues. CDR3 DNA sequence: TGTGCCAGCAGCTTATCAGCTAGCGGGGGCTACGAGCAGTACTTC. It translates to CASSLSASGGYEQYF.

In the case of this clone: The same CDR3 also results from other DNA sequences found in this sample. This chain uses TRBV5-5 with TRBJ2-7, with D unresolved. The CDR3 is 13 amino acids. Trimming shortened V by 4 bases and J by 2 bases, and 10 bases separated the two germline ends. Germline-derived CDR1 and CDR2 are SGHKS and YYEKEE (reference sequence). CDR3 DNA sequence: TGTGCCAGCAGCCTAGGTCCCCCCTACGAGCAGTACTTC. Protein: CASSLGPPYEQYF.

In regard to this clone: Other DNA sequences in this sample translate to the same CDR3. The chain combines TRBV10-3 with TRBJ1-1; no reliable D call. The CDR3 sequence is 12 residues long. Trimming took 5 bases from V and 0 from J, leaving 4 bases between them. Germline V gives CDR1 ENHRY, CDR2 SYGVKD. The CDR3 sequence is CAISTVNTEAFF. CDR3 in DNA: TGTGCCATCAGTACTGTGAACACTGAAGCTTTCTTT.

The chain carries TRBV9 and TRBJ1-5, with D uncertain. This CDR3 contains 15 residues. The V end lost 0 bases, the J end lost 0 bases, and 7 bases lay between the germline ends. The germline CDR1 and CDR2 sequences are SGDLS and YYNGEE. The CDR3 region has the DNA TGTGCCAGCAGCGTAGGTCACCTTAGCAATCAGCCCCAGCATTTT. Translation gives CASSVGHLSNQPQHF.

The chain joins TRBV4-1 to TRBJ2-5, with D unresolved. The germline V gene has CDR1 MGHRA and CDR2 YSYEKL. The V end lost 1 base, the J end lost 4 bases, and 10 bases lay between the germline ends. The CDR3 is made up of 14 amino acids. The CDR3, as DNA: TGCGCCAGCAGCCAAGGGTCTTTCCCAGAGACCCAGTACTTC. Translation: CASSQGSFPETQYF.

The chain uses TRBV19 and TRBJ1-4; TRBD1 might be the D (5 bases). V was pared by 1 base and J by 0 bases, with 9 bases between. The V gene's germline CDR1 is LNHDA and CDR2 SQIVND (reference sequence). CDR3 length equals 16 residues. The DNA for the CDR3 is TGTGCCAGTAGTATAGGAGGGGAGGCAACTAATGAAAAACTGTTTTTT. Translating it yields CASSIGGEATNEKLFF.

V gene TRBV5-1 combines with J gene TRBJ2-7; D perhaps matches TRBD1 (5 bases). This CDR3 spans 14 amino acids. Germline V lookup: CDR1 SGHRS, CDR2 YFSETQ. Between the trimmed V and J ends, which lost 2 bases and 0 bases, there was a span of 9 bases. The CDR3 DNA sequence: TGCGCCAGCAGCTTCCAGGGTTTCTCCTACGAGCAGTACTTC. It translates to CASSFQGFSYEQYF. Filled out from reference TRBV5-1 and TRBJ2-7, the complete variable domain reads KAGVTQTPRYLIKTRGQQVTLSCSPISGHRSVSWYQQTPGQGLQFLFEYFSETQRNKGNFPGRFSGRQFSNSRSEMNVSTLELGDSALYLCASSFQGFSYEQYFGPGTRLTVT.

CDR3 loop: CASSSVLLAIQETQYF. The DNA for the CDR3 is TGTGCCAGCAGTTCTGTCCTCCTAGCGATCCAAGAGACCCAGTACTTC. V usage is TRBV6-6 and J usage is TRBJ2-5, with D possibly TRBD2 on 6 matching bases. V was trimmed by 4 bases and J by 1 base, leaving 16 bases between them. This CDR3 comprises 16 residues. Germline CDR1 is MNHNY and CDR2 is SVGAGI (reference sequence).

The chain has TRBV25-1 and TRBJ2-3, with unresolved D. Trimming stripped 6 bases from V and 3 bases from J, with 7 bases between. CDR1 and CDR2 from the germline V gene are MGHDK and SYGVNS. The CDR3 is 12 residues long. The CDR3 region is CASSSQTDTQYF. CDR3 DNA sequence: TGTGCCAGCAGCTCACAGACAGATACGCAGTATTTT.

The rearrangement links TRBV19 to TRBJ2-3; TRBD1 might be the D (6 bases). The germline V gene encodes CDR1 LNHDA and CDR2 SQIVND (reference sequence). The CDR3 has 12 amino acids. V lost 6 bases and J 5 bases, leaving 9 bases between the germline ends. For the CDR3, the DNA is TGTGCCAGTAGGCTAGGGGGAGATACGCAGTATTTT. Its protein product is CASRLGGDTQYF.

The chain employs TRBV27 and TRBJ2-2, with 11 bases fitting TRBD2. The CDR3 extends over 18 amino acids. Germline V gives CDR1 MNHEY, CDR2 SMNVEV (reference sequence). The ends lost 6 bases at V and 7 bases at J; junction bases unmatched: 16. The CDR3 is CASSSIWVAGGQNGELFF. The CDR3 DNA follows: TGTGCCAGCAGCTCGATATGGGTAGCGGGGGGGCAGAACGGGGAGCTGTTTTTT.

Notes on this clone: The sample holds other DNA sequences that translate to the same CDR3. V gene TRBV6-5 combines with J gene TRBJ1-5; D not resolved. Per germline, CDR1 MNHEY and CDR2 SVGAGI. V was cut by 2 bases and J by 4 bases, with 6 bases left in between. CDR3 size: 13 residues. The CDR3 is CASSYGPNQPQHF. CDR3 coding DNA: TGTGCCAGCAGTTACGGGCCAAATCAGCCCCAGCATTTT.

The CDR3 DNA follows: TGTGCCAGCAGTTTAGATCCAGGAACGGGCGGCTACACCTTC. Residues: CASSLDPGTGGYTF. The chain has TRBV27 and TRBJ1-2, with D unresolved. The CDR3 contains 14 residues. Germline values: CDR1 MNHEY, CDR2 SMNVEV (reference sequence). V was cut by 2 bases and J by 8 bases, with 15 bases left in between.

The chain carries TRBV10-3 and TRBJ1-1, with unresolved D. This CDR3 has 13 amino acids. Deletions cut 6 bases from V and 1 base from J, with 9 bases between. Germline lookup yields CDR1 ENHRY and CDR2 SYGVKD. CDR3 region: CAIRSGRNTEAFF. In DNA, the CDR3 is TGTGCCATCAGGTCCGGCCGGAACACTGAAGCTTTCTTT.

The V and J genes are TRBV5-1 and TRBJ2-2; the D gene could be TRBD1 or TRBD2 (5 bases each). Germline V CDR1 and CDR2: SGHRS, YFSETQ. V was clipped by 1 base and J by 3 bases, with 16 bases between them. The CDR3 extends over 17 amino acids. The CDR3 here is CASSLPRDGTDTGELFF. The CDR3 bases are TGCGCCAGCAGCTTGCCCAGGGACGGGACCGACACCGGGGAGCTGTTTTTT.

CDR3 in DNA: TGTGCCAGCGTGGAAGAGCGGGGGATTTTCACAGATACGCAGTATTTT. Protein product: CASVEERGIFTDTQYF. The chain employs TRBV7-9 and TRBJ2-3; 8 positions match TRBD2. Trimming removed 8 bases from V and 2 bases from J; junction bases left unmatched: 12. The CDR3 loop spans 16 amino acids. Per germline, CDR1 SEHNR and CDR2 FQNEAQ (reference sequence).

This clone has more than one count but fewer than ten. This chain uses TRBV13 with TRBJ1-6; possible D gene TRBD1, 6 bases. Looked up from germline, CDR1 is PRHDT and CDR2 is FYEKMQ (reference sequence). The CDR3 is made up of 15 amino acids. Trimming took off 2 bases at V and 10 bases at J, with 15 bases between the two ends. CDR3 residues: CASSLTGGEYSPLHF. DNA of the CDR3: TGTGCCAGCAGCTTAACGGGGGGCGAATACTCACCCCTCCACTTT. Full variable domain (rest looked up from reference TRBV13 and TRBJ1-6): AAGVIQSPRHLIKEKRETATLKCYPIPRHDTVYWYQQGPGQDPQFLISFYEKMQSDKGSIPDRFSAQQFSDYHSELNMSSLELGDSALYFCASSLTGGEYSPLHFGNGTRLTVT.

The genes are TRBV30 and TRBJ2-1; 13 nucleotides match TRBD2. The CDR3 extends over 17 amino acids. Germline V gene data show CDR1 as GTSNPN and CDR2 as SVGIG (reference sequence). V was clipped by 0 bases and J by 3 bases; unmatched bases: 5. Here the CDR3 reads CAWSVLAGGPLYNEQFF. The CDR3 coding sequence is TGTGCCTGGAGTGTACTAGCGGGGGGGCCCCTCTACAATGAGCAGTTCTTC.

The chain is built from TRBV27 and TRBJ1-2, with a weak D call TRBD1 (6 bases). The CDR3 is 14 amino acids. V shed 2 bases and J shed 4 bases, with 11 bases lying between them. CDR1 and CDR2 from the germline V gene are MNHEY and SMNVEV (reference sequence). CDR3 amino acids: CASSLDRTFYGYTF. CDR3 DNA: TGTGCCAGCAGTTTAGACAGGACCTTCTATGGCTACACCTTC.